The clone carrying this TCR beta chain was observed a few times. Its antigen remains unknown. Using immunoSEQ multiplex PCR, the repertoire was profiled, and TCRdb retains in-frame clones only, with some absent. The sample holds approximately 44,000 clones; approximately 70% are singletons and the top ten take under 30%. These data are taken from a study of vaccination effects on CD4 cells after COVID-19. The CDR3 contains 14 residues. From germline, CDR1 is SGHRS and CDR2 YFSETQ. The junction had 5 bases not matched to a gene; V was cut back by 3 bases and J by 5 bases. Prior to sequencing, the ViraFEST assay stimulated PBMC with viral peptide pools, which expanded the antigen-specific CD4+ T cells. Following 10 days of culture, CD4+ T cells were isolated. Absence of prior SARS-CoV-2 infection characterized the vaccine recipients, who showed negative nucleocapsid antibodies.

This clonotype originated in a human donor who received a COVID-19 vaccine. The chain carries TRBV5-1 and TRBJ2-1; 7 bases align to TRBD2. Sequencing used CD4+ T cells from PBMCs cultured with HCoV-OC43 spike peptides, obtained before COVID-19 vaccination. The subset here: HCoV-OC43 spike overlapping peptide pool stimulation. As DNA, the CDR3 is TGCGCCAGCAGCTCCGGGACTACCAACAATGAGCAGTTCTTC. Encoded protein: CASSSGTTNNEQFF.